Each of the 20 T cell receptor beta chains below was sequenced from the same sample in a study of T-cell reconstitution after alpha-beta-depleted transplantation in children. The TCRbeta library was prepared with unique molecular identifiers. TCRdb reprocessed the PCR reads via MiXCR and lists one record per CDR3 protein. This sample carries about 250,000 distinct CDR3 sequences, 20% to 30% of them seen once, and the ten largest clones take about 5%. This material consisted of PBMCs, mostly from graft donor cells, taken 360 days after TCRalphabeta/CD19-depleted stem cell transplant. The receptor source for this set is a female patient aged 2-15 years who had a stem cell transplant for congenital amegakaryocytic thrombocytopenia, so the T cells may come from the graft donor.

The V call is TRBV5-6, the J call TRBJ1-4, with 8 bases that match TRBD1. Germline CDR1 is SGHDT and CDR2 is YYEEEE. Trimming at V came to 4 bases and at J to 10 bases, leaving 6 bases not matched to a gene. The CDR3 is 13 residues long. CDR3 protein: CASSADRGGKLFF. CDR3 coding DNA: TGTGCCAGCAGCGCCGACAGGGGAGGAAAACTGTTTTTT. The entire variable domain, with the rest obtained from reference TRBV5-6 and TRBJ1-4, is as follows: DAGVTQSPTHLIKTRGQQVTLRCSPKSGHDTVSWYQQALGQGPQFIFQYYEEEERQRGNFPDRFSGHQFPNYSSELNVNALLLGDSALYLCASSADRGGKLFFGSGTQLSVL.

At least ten counts were recorded for this clonotype. The chain recombines TRBV11-2 with TRBJ2-7; 7 bases are shared with TRBD1. With 3 bases clipped from V and 2 bases from J, the junction kept 4 bases outside the gene matches. The CDR3 loop spans 14 amino acids. Germline V gives CDR1 SGHAT, CDR2 FQNNGV. The CDR3 loop reads CASSFRQGAYEQYF. The CDR3 coding sequence is TGTGCCAGCAGCTTCCGACAGGGAGCCTACGAGCAGTACTTC.

This chain uses TRBV4-2 with TRBJ2-7, with 7 nucleotides matching TRBD1. The germline V gene has CDR1 LGHNA and CDR2 YNFKEQ. The CDR3 contains 15 residues. With V trimmed by 1 base and J by 3 bases, 6 bases remained unmatched. The CDR3 bases are TGTGCCAGCAGCCAAGGAGACAGGGAAGTCTACGAGCAGTACTTC. It is translated as CASSQGDREVYEQYF.

This clonotype was counted many times. This sequence joins TRBV5-6 and TRBJ2-2; no reliable D call. Germline CDR1 and CDR2: SGHDT and YYEEEE. The CDR3 extends over 14 amino acids. The V gene lost 2 bases and the J gene lost 1 base, with 6 bases spanning the gap. CDR3 amino acids: CASSFHGNTGELFF. The CDR3 DNA follows: TGTGCCAGCAGCTTTCACGGGAACACCGGGGAGCTGTTTTTT.

The chain links TRBV4-1 to TRBJ2-2; D unresolved. The germline V and J ends were trimmed by 4 bases and 6 bases, with 9 bases remaining between them. The CDR3 totals 13 residues. Germline V gene sequence: CDR1 MGHRA, CDR2 YSYEKL. This CDR3 reads CASSLGVAGELFF. For the CDR3, the DNA is TGCGCCAGCAGCCTAGGAGTCGCCGGGGAGCTGTTTTTT.

This chain connects TRBV7-9 to TRBJ2-7, with a weak D call TRBD1 (6 bases). The CDR3 is 12 residues long. Germline CDR1 SEHNR, CDR2 FQNEAQ (reference sequence). V lost 8 bases and J 2 bases, leaving 10 bases between the germline ends. DNA of the CDR3: TGTGCCAGCGGACAGAATGCCTACGAGCAGTACTTC. Amino acid sequence: CASGQNAYEQYF.

The chain is built from TRBV10-3 and TRBJ2-3; no firm D call. V gave up 8 bases and J gave up 2 bases, with 14 bases separating them. Germline V gene lookup returns CDR1 ENHRY and CDR2 SYGVKD. The CDR3 has 14 amino acids. The CDR3 spells CAIGDELNTDTQYF. CDR3 sequence (DNA): TGTGCCATCGGGGATGAATTAAACACAGATACGCAGTATTTT.

The chain is built from TRBV7-6 and TRBJ2-5; D possibly corresponds to TRBD2 (5 bases). The V gene lost 2 bases and the J gene lost 5 bases, with 12 bases spanning the gap. The CDR3 consists of 14 residues. CDR1 is SGHVS, CDR2 FNYEAQ, per germline. The CDR3 reads CASSLLSSTETQYF. DNA of the CDR3: TGTGCCAGCAGCTTATTGTCTAGCACGGAGACCCAGTACTTC.

This clonotype was recorded many times. The CDR3 here is CASSLEGVTEAFF. CDR3 nucleotides: TGTGCCAGCAGTTTAGAGGGGGTTACTGAAGCTTTCTTT. This chain links TRBV12-3 or TRBV12-4 with TRBJ1-1; a possible D gene is TRBD1 (6 bases). Trimming stripped 1 base from V and 5 bases from J, with 8 bases between. CDR3 length: 13 amino acids.

This clonotype has a handful of counts. V is TRBV20-1 and J is TRBJ2-1; the match to TRBD2 covers 11 bases. The CDR3 spans 16 residues. In germline, CDR1 is DFQATT, CDR2 SNEGSKA (reference sequence). Trimming cost V 6 bases and J 8 bases; bases outside gene matches: 15. The DNA for the CDR3 is TGCAGTGCCCATGGTAGCGGGGGGGTAAATTCGTATGAGCAGTTCTTC. This codes for CSAHGSGGVNSYEQFF.

The V and J genes are TRBV7-2 and TRBJ1-1, with D unclear. V was pared by 2 bases and J by 0 bases, with 4 bases between. CDR3 length: 13 amino acids. Per the germline V gene, CDR1 is SGHTA and CDR2 is FQGNSA. CDR3 protein: CASSLSLNTEAFF. The CDR3 region has the DNA TGTGCCAGCAGCTTATCCCTGAACACTGAAGCTTTCTTT.

This clonotype was seen more than once but under ten times. The chain links TRBV6-1 to TRBJ1-1, with 9 bases identical to TRBD1. The V gene end was trimmed by 5 bases and the J gene end by 6 bases; junction bases not matched to a gene: 7. CDR1 MNHNS and CDR2 SASEGT come from the germline V gene. This CDR3 contains 14 residues. CDR3 DNA: TGTGCCAGCAGTCGACCCGGGACAGGGCCTGAAGCTTTCTTT. This gives the protein CASSRPGTGPEAFF.

This clonotype was counted at least ten times. The rearrangement links TRBV12-3 or TRBV12-4 to TRBJ2-7; D assignment may be TRBD1 or TRBD2 (5 bases each). V lost 6 bases, J lost 0 bases, and 12 bases lay in between. This CDR3 is 14 amino acids long. The CDR3 nucleotides read TGTGCCAGCAGCACGGGACCCAGCTCCTACGAGCAGTACTTC. It codes for CASSTGPSSYEQYF.

The CDR3 DNA is TGCAGTGCTTTGGGGCATGGGAATTCACCCCTCCACTTT. It codes for CSALGHGNSPLHF. The chain carries TRBV20-1 and TRBJ1-6; D may be TRBD1 (5 bases). This CDR3 has 13 amino acids. V lost 5 bases and J lost 7, with 12 bases in between. The V gene's germline CDR1 is DFQATT and CDR2 SNEGSKA (reference sequence).

This clonotype appeared a few times. This chain links TRBV19 with TRBJ2-5; 7 nucleotides line up with TRBD2. The CDR3 sequence is 14 residues long. Germline CDR1 reads LNHDA; CDR2 reads SQIVND (reference sequence). V dropped 10 bases and J dropped 3; count of bases not matched to a gene: 11. The CDR3, as DNA: TGTGCCACCTCCTCGGGGCTAGCGGAAGAGACCCAGTACTTC. Protein product: CATSSGLAEETQYF.

The chain links TRBV4-1 to TRBJ1-5, with TRBD1 as a possible D gene (6 bases). V lost 4 bases, J lost 5 bases, and 12 bases lay in between. The CDR3 totals 14 residues. The germline CDR1 and CDR2 sequences are MGHRA and YSYEKL. The CDR3 spells CASSLLTGYQPQHF. The CDR3 coding sequence is TGCGCCAGCAGCCTTCTGACAGGATATCAGCCCCAGCATTTT.

This chain connects TRBV30 to TRBJ1-5; D unclear. V lost 1 base, J lost 0 bases, and 10 bases lay in between. The CDR3 is made up of 15 amino acids. Germline loops: CDR1 GTSNPN, CDR2 SVGIG (reference sequence). The DNA of the CDR3 is TGTGCCTGGAGTGAGAGACTGTATAGCAATCAGCCCCAGCATTTT. The encoded protein is CAWSERLYSNQPQHF.

J is TRBJ2-2 and V is TRBV14; 7 bases agree with TRBD2. Germline assignment: CDR1 SGHDN and CDR2 FVKESK. Trimming cost V 4 bases and J 8 bases; bases outside gene matches: 4. This CDR3 has 13 amino acids. This chain's CDR3 is CASSRRLAGELFF. As DNA, the CDR3 is TGTGCCAGCAGCCGAAGACTAGCTGGGGAGCTGTTTTTT.

This clonotype turned up a few times. The J gene is TRBJ2-5, the V gene TRBV7-2; no reliable D call. CDR1 is SGHTA and CDR2 is FQGNSA in the germline V gene. The CDR3 is 13 residues long. Between the trimmed V and J ends, which lost 0 bases and 5 bases, there was a span of 7 bases. In DNA, the CDR3 is TGTGCCAGCAGCTTAGCCCCATGGGAGACCCAGTACTTC. Its protein is CASSLAPWETQYF.

This clonotype was seen many times. The V and J genes are TRBV12-3 or TRBV12-4 and TRBJ2-2; 7 nucleotides match TRBD1. CDR3 size: 15 residues. V shed 2 bases and J 4 bases; nucleotides not matched to a gene: 4. CDR3 coding DNA: TGTGCCAGCAGTTTATTCTCAGGGGGCACCGGGGAGCTGTTTTTT. This gives the protein CASSLFSGGTGELFF.